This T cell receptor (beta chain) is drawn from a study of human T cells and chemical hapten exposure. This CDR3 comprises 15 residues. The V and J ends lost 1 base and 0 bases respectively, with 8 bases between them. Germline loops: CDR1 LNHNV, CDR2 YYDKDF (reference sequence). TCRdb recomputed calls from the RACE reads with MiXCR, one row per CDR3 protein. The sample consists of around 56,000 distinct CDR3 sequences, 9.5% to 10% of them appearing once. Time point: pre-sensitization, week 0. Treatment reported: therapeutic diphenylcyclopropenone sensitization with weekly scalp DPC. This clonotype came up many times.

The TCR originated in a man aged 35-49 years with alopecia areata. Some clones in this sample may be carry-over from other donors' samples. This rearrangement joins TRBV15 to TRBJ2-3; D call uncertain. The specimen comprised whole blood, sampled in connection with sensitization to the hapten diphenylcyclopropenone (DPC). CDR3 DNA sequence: TGTGCCACCAGCAGAGGCGGTAGAAGCACAGATACGCAGTATTTT. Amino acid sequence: CATSRGGRSTDTQYF.